These 5 T cell receptor beta chains were sequenced from one sample in a study of blood T cell repertoires in COVID-19. Some clones are missing from TCRdb's copy, which holds only in-frame ones; the method was immunoSEQ multiplex PCR. The table shows under 200,000 clones, with about 86% occurring only once. Sequencing used peripheral blood. The source of these receptors is a woman aged 70-85 years with COVID-19, enrolled during active disease.

This chain connects TRBV4-1 to TRBJ2-2, with TRBD1 identical over 9 bases. V shed 3 bases and J 3 bases; nucleotides not matched to a gene: 8. This CDR3 region has 17 residues. CDR1 and CDR2 from the germline V gene are MGHRA and YSYEKL. The CDR3 reads CASSQATGTGYTGELFF. In nucleotides, the CDR3 is TGCGCCAGCAGCCAGGCTACCGGGACAGGGTACACCGGGGAGCTGTTTTTT.

The chain has TRBV10-3 and TRBJ1-5; 7 bases map to TRBD1. J gave up 4 bases and V 4 bases, and 4 bases lay outside the gene matches. This CDR3 comprises 14 residues. In germline, CDR1 is ENHRY, CDR2 SYGVKD. The CDR3 DNA reads TGTGCCATCAGTGGGGGACAGTCGAATCAGCCCCAGCATTTT. Amino acids: CAISGGQSNQPQHF.

This chain connects TRBV9 to TRBJ1-4; 8 nucleotides match TRBD1. Per germline, CDR1 SGDLS and CDR2 YYNGEE. Trimming at V came to 4 bases and at J to 3 bases, leaving 14 bases not matched to a gene. This CDR3 spans 18 amino acids. CDR3 sequence (DNA): TGTGCCAGCAGCACCCGACAGGGGATAGAGAAAGCTAATGAAAAACTGTTTTTT. Its translation: CASSTRQGIEKANEKLFF.

The chain is built from TRBV27 and TRBJ1-1, with D possibly being TRBD1 (6 bases). Germline CDR1 and CDR2: MNHEY and SMNVEV (reference sequence). This CDR3 is built from 14 residues. V was pared by 5 bases and J by 1 base, with 11 bases between. The CDR3 nucleotides are TGTGCCAGCAGTGTTCTCAGGGGGAACACTGAAGCTTTCTTT. It is translated as CASSVLRGNTEAFF.

A single count supports this clone. The chain couples TRBV3-1 (or the pseudogene TRBV3-2) to TRBJ1-2; weak D call: TRBD1 (5 bases). This CDR3 is 14 amino acids long. Germline V gene data show CDR1 as LGHDT and CDR2 as YNNKEL (reference sequence). Trimming stripped 0 bases from V and 8 bases from J, with 13 bases between. The CDR3 loop is CASSQEARDRGYTF. The CDR3 nucleotides read TGTGCCAGCAGCCAAGAGGCCAGGGATAGGGGCTACACCTTC.